What follows is one TCR beta chain and its context. The target of this receptor is not known. Per-nucleotide qualities are absent, and no much larger clonotype sits a single base away. Donors formed part of the validation cohort, which comprised 120 or so subjects and was distinct from the first cohort of fewer than 750 subjects. This specimen belongs to a study of cytomegalovirus exposure and HLA in healthy donors (dated by TCRdb to 2015 to 2018). Study-level background: According to a later analysis, the roughly 120 validation repertoires were produced on the same platform as the roughly 600 repertoires of the first cohort. The study was designed to test whether signatures of past pathogen exposure could be identified by cataloging public T cell receptors. Besides the first cohort of around 700 subjects, a separate validation cohort made up of 120 or so different subjects was used. To predict cytomegalovirus infection status, the study combined high-throughput TCR immunosequencing, statistical association of individual TCRs with disease status, and machine learning.

The CDR3 runs 15 residues from the cysteine to the phenylalanine. Only the CDR3 DNA stays, 45 bases, in frame from base 1. Sequences SGHNT (CDR1) and YENEEA (CDR2) are obtained from the germline V gene. V is shortened by 5 bases, J by 6 bases, and the region joining them spans 17 bases. Broader findings and caveats from the paper: Cytomegalovirus status was reported to be diagnosed by the classifier with high specificity and sensitivity in both the original and validation cohorts. Subsequent analysis determined that TCRs grouped into clusters in the first cohort also showed a tendency toward co-occurrence across the 120 validation repertoires, and 85% to 95% of cluster scores exceeded 0. The study listed approximately 150 TCR beta chains as associated with cytomegalovirus. A few of the identified cytomegalovirus-associated TCR beta chains were confirmed in vitro to be specific for cytomegalovirus antigens. Most TCR sequences were seen in very few donors, while some public TCRs were found in many individuals. It was suggested by the authors that the approach could potentially be generalized to other disease states and immunological phenotypes. The validation cohort had no HLA typing available for a later analysis, so co-occurrence within that cohort was assessed over all 120 repertoires.

The library was prepared using the immunoSEQ multiplex PCR assay. The source study handled its data this way. A statistical classification framework was developed to diagnose cytomegalovirus status using the catalog of TCR beta chain sequences. This immuneACCESS table, as held by TCRdb, lists in-frame sequences with V and J called but not all clones. Of the missing ones, under half trace to an unresolved V gene in checked studies; the others have no known cause. V and J calls and clone size come straight from that table; D and trimming were deduced from the DNA. Present in this sample are 150,000 to 200,000 clones, around 85% of which were seen just once. The top ten constitute 5% to 7% of the sample.

Here the chain combines TRBV11-3 and TRBJ2-1, with TRBD2 as a weak D call on 6 bases. This TCR came from a woman in her thirties in good health and CMV-seronegative. Material for sequencing was PBMCs. The CDR3 sequence is CASSPHSARGNEQFF. In nucleotide form, the sequence is TGTGCCAGCAGCCCCCATAGTGCGCGGGGCAATGAGCAGTTCTTC.